Listed below are T cell receptor beta chains from one sample, sequenced in a study of shared clonotypes between healthy human individuals. Clones were sequenced by immunoSEQ multiplex PCR, and TCRdb holds only the in-frame ones, with some missing. The sample lists almost 750,000 clones; about two thirds were seen once. Sequencing was performed on memory CD4+ T cells sorted from blood. The receptors come from a woman between 25 and 40 years old in good health. Both conserved end residues are part of each CDR3. Fields, in order: J gene, clone size, V gene, D gene, CDR3 protein, CDR3 DNA. D genes are given only for firm matches. A row's size may be missing; if present it is once, few, many or a size class.

j_gene: TRBJ2-6
abundance: NA
v_gene: TRBV7-2
d_gene: NA
CDR3aa: CASSSKLIGGASGANVLTF
CDR3nt: TGTGCCAGCAGCTCGAAACTCATAGGGGGAGCGTCTGGGGCCAACGTCCTGACTTTC

j_gene: TRBJ1-2
abundance: NA
v_gene: TRBV28
d_gene: NA
CDR3aa: CASSLTGEQASYGYTF
CDR3nt: TGTGCCAGCAGTTTAACGGGGGAACAGGCGAGCTATGGCTACACCTTC

j_gene: TRBJ2-7
abundance: once
v_gene: TRBV29-1
d_gene: NA
CDR3aa: CSVEGGNYEQYF
CDR3nt: TGCAGCGTTGAAGGGGGAAACTACGAGCAGTACTTC

j_gene: TRBJ2-2
abundance: NA
v_gene: TRBV18
d_gene: NA
CDR3aa: CASSPETSHTGELFF
CDR3nt: TGTGCCAGCTCACCAGAGACAAGCCACACCGGGGAGCTGTTTTTT

j_gene: TRBJ2-3
abundance: NA
v_gene: TRBV9
d_gene: TRBD2
CDR3aa: CASSVDGSGRVPDTQYF
CDR3nt: TGTGCCAGCAGCGTAGATGGGAGTGGGAGGGTACCAGATACGCAGTATTTT

j_gene: TRBJ2-5
abundance: NA
v_gene: TRBV5-1
d_gene: TRBD1
CDR3aa: CASSLGQGVETQYF
CDR3nt: TGCGCCAGCAGCTTGGGACAGGGGGTAGAGACCCAGTACTTC

j_gene: TRBJ1-4
abundance: once
v_gene: TRBV11-2
d_gene: NA
CDR3aa: CASSLGQVRRNCEKLFF
CDR3nt: TGTGCCAGCAGCTTAGGACAGGTACGTCGTAATTGCGAAAAACTGTTTTTT

j_gene: TRBJ2-7
abundance: NA
v_gene: TRBV28
d_gene: TRBD2
CDR3aa: CASSPNGLVTSYEQYF
CDR3nt: TGTGCCAGCAGCCCAAACGGACTAGTCACCTCCTACGAGCAGTACTTC

j_gene: TRBJ2-5
abundance: NA
v_gene: TRBV19
d_gene: TRBD2
CDR3aa: CASSMTSGSRETQYF
CDR3nt: TGTGCCAGTAGTATGACTAGCGGGAGCCGGGAGACCCAGTACTTC

j_gene: TRBJ1-5
abundance: NA
v_gene: TRBV6-1
d_gene: NA
CDR3aa: CASSLRRFTNQPQHF
CDR3nt: TGTGCCAGCAGTTTACGACGGTTTACTAATCAGCCCCAGCATTTT

j_gene: TRBJ2-1
abundance: NA
v_gene: TRBV15
d_gene: TRBD2
CDR3aa: CATSRGPGGEQFF
CDR3nt: TGTGCCACCAGCAGAGGACCGGGGGGTGAGCAGTTCTTC

j_gene: TRBJ2-1
abundance: NA
v_gene: TRBV5-1
d_gene: NA
CDR3aa: CASSSGRVGADGEFF
CDR3nt: TGCGCCAGCAGCTCTGGCCGGGTGGGGGCCGACGGGGAGTTCTTC

j_gene: TRBJ2-7
abundance: NA
v_gene: TRBV4-1
d_gene: NA
CDR3aa: CASSQVETGLPGRTPEQYF
CDR3nt: TGCGCCAGCAGCCAAGTTGAGACAGGACTCCCGGGACGGACCCCGGAGCAGTACTTC

j_gene: TRBJ2-7
abundance: NA
v_gene: TRBV5-1
d_gene: NA
CDR3aa: CASSLVGTSYEQYF
CDR3nt: TGCGCCAGCAGCTTGGTTGGGACCTCCTACGAGCAGTACTTC

j_gene: TRBJ2-7
abundance: NA
v_gene: TRBV5-1
d_gene: NA
CDR3aa: CASSPGDFYEQYF
CDR3nt: TGCGCCAGCAGCCCCGGGGACTTTTACGAGCAGTACTTC

j_gene: TRBJ2-3
abundance: NA
v_gene: TRBV5-1
d_gene: NA
CDR3aa: CASSLGFGTDTQYF
CDR3nt: TGCGCCAGCAGCTTGGGGTTTGGCACAGATACGCAGTATTTT

j_gene: TRBJ1-5
abundance: NA
v_gene: TRBV15
d_gene: NA
CDR3aa: CATSKMSEPQHF
CDR3nt: TGTGCCACCAGCAAAATGAGTGAGCCCCAGCATTTT

j_gene: TRBJ1-2
abundance: NA
v_gene: TRBV5-1
d_gene: NA
CDR3aa: CASSLAGDLQYTF
CDR3nt: TGCGCCAGCAGCTTGGCAGGGGACCTGCAGTACACCTTC

j_gene: TRBJ1-2
abundance: NA
v_gene: TRBV6-6
d_gene: NA
CDR3aa: CASMLGSSNYGYTF
CDR3nt: TGTGCCAGCATGTTGGGGTCCTCTAACTATGGCTACACCTTC

j_gene: TRBJ2-7
abundance: NA
v_gene: TRBV28
d_gene: NA
CDR3aa: CASSLRGGGVREQYF
CDR3nt: TGTGCCAGCAGTCTCAGGGGAGGCGGGGTCAGGGAGCAGTACTTC

j_gene: TRBJ2-7
abundance: NA
v_gene: TRBV11-2
d_gene: TRBD2
CDR3aa: CASSYSQRDSYEQYF
CDR3nt: TGTGCCAGCAGCTACAGCCAGCGGGACTCCTACGAGCAGTACTTC

j_gene: TRBJ1-1
abundance: NA
v_gene: TRBV11-2
d_gene: TRBD1
CDR3aa: CASSSGQGVGTEAFF
CDR3nt: TGTGCCAGCAGCTCCGGACAGGGGGTCGGCACTGAAGCTTTCTTT